This TCR beta chain was profiled in a study of early T cells in non-severe SARS-CoV-2 infection. Overall study context: Whole-blood bulk RNA, unsorted, was sequenced, and chains were unpaired.

From germline, CDR1 is MNHNY and CDR2 SVGAGI (reference sequence). Unmatched junction bases numbered 8, after V lost 7 bases and J lost 5 bases. The CDR3 has 14 amino acids. General study results and limits: There was a bias toward anti-spike CD8 responses in VDJdb matching, which missed private and CD4 specificities.

Unique molecular identifiers (one per individual cDNA molecule) were attached. MiXCR, applied by TCRdb to the 5' RACE reads, yields one record per CDR3 protein. The repertoire holds some 45,000 distinct CDR3 sequences, about 4.6% seen once, with under 6.5% in the top ten. This clonotype was detected many times. Its antigen is currently unknown. The TCR was taken from an adult who was a healthcare worker with PCR-confirmed SARS-CoV-2 infection or an uninfected control (not recorded which). The sequenced sample was whole blood. This chain uses TRBV6-6 with TRBJ2-7; 10 bases are shared with TRBD2. The CDR3: CASTPSGSKNEQYF. In DNA, the CDR3 is TGTGCCAGCACTCCTAGCGGGAGTAAAAACGAGCAGTACTTC.